This T cell receptor (beta chain) derives from a study of cytomegalovirus exposure and HLA in healthy donors. Study-level findings and limits: Per a later analysis, 15,000 to 20,000 TCR beta sequences showed association with HLA alleles at 0.05 false discovery rate. Association of a missense DCLRE1C variant with TCR beta V- and J-gene trimming was reported in a later analysis. A previous analysis found most TCR beta V segments productive roughly 90% or roughly 30% of the time.

PCR primers comprised 60 Vbeta and 13 Jbeta primers. Sequencing was performed with immunoSEQ multiplex PCR; in TCRdb, only in-frame clones are kept and a portion is missing. The sample has 150,000 to 200,000 clones, roughly two thirds seen once; the top ten hold under 3.5%. CDR1 is KGHSH, CDR2 LQKENI, per germline. The V and J ends lost 4 bases and 4 bases respectively, with 14 bases between them. The CDR3 spans 15 residues. Notes on this clone: No antigen is known for it.

The rearrangement joins TRBV18 to TRBJ2-1; D may be TRBD2 (6 bases). The sequenced sample consisted of PBMCs. The origin of this receptor is a young woman in good health and CMV-seronegative. The CDR3 here is CASSRLGTSYNEQFF. CDR3 in DNA: TGTGCCAGCTCACGACTCGGGACTTCTTACAATGAGCAGTTCTTC. The whole variable domain, remainder taken from reference TRBV18 and TRBJ2-1, is NAGVMQNPRHLVRRRGQEARLRCSPMKGHSHVYWYRQLPEEGLKFMVYLQKENIIDESGMPKERFSAEFPKEGPSILRIQQVVRGDSAAYFCASSRLGTSYNEQFFGPGTRLTVL.